The TCR beta chain described here comes from a study of molecular identifiers for immune sequencing clone quantification. About the research overall: With replicates, the RNA of about 21,000 or 97,000 naive CD8 cells was split five ways and four were sequenced. Study-level findings and limits: In a background of 900,000 to 1,000,000 naive cells, spiked Jurkat TCR RNA from one cell was reportedly detectable. Clones of above 20 RNA copies carried over 99% of effector molecules; in naive cells they carried under 1%.

Per germline, CDR1 MNHEY and CDR2 SVGAGI. This CDR3 region has 12 residues. V lost 6 bases and J 3 bases, leaving 8 bases between the germline ends. The bulk TCR libraries were made with methods described before and with listed TCR primers. TCRdb fed the PCR reads into MiXCR, producing one record per CDR3 protein. This sample has about 100,000 distinct CDR3 sequences, with under 40% found just once. This clonotype was counted only a few times. Its antigen is undetermined. Sequencing used naive CD8+ T cells from blood, with Jurkat cell RNA spiked in. Described subset: FACS-sorted CD8+CD4-CCR7+CD45RA+ naive T cells. The clonotype was recovered from a human donor in good health. Some libraries in this study had Jurkat cell RNA spiked in. The chain links TRBV6-5 to TRBJ1-2; no firm D call. In DNA, the CDR3 is TGTGCCAGCAGGCCGGGAGACTATGGCTACACCTTC. Its protein product is CASRPGDYGYTF.